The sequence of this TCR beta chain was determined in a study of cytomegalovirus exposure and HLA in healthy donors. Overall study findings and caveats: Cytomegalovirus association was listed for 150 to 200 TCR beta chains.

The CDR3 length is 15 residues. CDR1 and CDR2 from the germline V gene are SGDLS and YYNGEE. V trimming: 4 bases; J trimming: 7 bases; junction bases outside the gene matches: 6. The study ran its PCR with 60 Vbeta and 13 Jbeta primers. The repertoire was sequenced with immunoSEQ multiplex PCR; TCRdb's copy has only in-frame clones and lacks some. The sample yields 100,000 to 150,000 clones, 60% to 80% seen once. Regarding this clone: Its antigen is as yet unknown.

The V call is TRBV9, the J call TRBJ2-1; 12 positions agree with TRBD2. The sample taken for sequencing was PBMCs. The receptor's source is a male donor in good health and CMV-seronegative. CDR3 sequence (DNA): TGTGCCAGCAGCCCCCCCGGACTAGCGGGGAATGAGCAGTTCTTC. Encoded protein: CASSPPGLAGNEQFF.